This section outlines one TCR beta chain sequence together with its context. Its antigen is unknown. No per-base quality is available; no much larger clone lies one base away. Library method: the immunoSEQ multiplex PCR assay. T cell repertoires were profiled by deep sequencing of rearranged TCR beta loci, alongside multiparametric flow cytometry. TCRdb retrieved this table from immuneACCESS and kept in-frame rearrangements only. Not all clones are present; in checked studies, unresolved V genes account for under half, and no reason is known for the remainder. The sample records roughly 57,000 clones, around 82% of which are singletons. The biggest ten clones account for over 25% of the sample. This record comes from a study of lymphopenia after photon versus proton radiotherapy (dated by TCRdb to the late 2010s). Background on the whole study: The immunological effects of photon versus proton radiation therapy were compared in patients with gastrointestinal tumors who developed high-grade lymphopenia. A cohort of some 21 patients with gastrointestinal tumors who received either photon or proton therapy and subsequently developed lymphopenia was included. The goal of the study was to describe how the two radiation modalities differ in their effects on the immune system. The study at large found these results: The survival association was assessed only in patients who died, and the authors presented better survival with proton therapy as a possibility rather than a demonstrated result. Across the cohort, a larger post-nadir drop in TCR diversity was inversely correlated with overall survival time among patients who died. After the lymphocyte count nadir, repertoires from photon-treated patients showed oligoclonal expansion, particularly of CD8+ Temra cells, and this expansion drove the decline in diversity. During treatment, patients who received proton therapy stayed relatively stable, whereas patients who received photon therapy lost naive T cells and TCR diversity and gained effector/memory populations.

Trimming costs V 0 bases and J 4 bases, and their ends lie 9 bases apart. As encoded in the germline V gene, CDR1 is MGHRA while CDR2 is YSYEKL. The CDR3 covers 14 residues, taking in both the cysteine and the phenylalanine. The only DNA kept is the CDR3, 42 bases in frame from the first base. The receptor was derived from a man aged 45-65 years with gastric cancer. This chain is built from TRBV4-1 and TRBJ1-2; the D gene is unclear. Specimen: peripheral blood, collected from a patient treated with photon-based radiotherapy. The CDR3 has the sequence CASSQEIGPYGYTF. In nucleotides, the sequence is TGCGCCAGCAGCCAAGAGATTGGACCCTATGGCTACACCTTC.